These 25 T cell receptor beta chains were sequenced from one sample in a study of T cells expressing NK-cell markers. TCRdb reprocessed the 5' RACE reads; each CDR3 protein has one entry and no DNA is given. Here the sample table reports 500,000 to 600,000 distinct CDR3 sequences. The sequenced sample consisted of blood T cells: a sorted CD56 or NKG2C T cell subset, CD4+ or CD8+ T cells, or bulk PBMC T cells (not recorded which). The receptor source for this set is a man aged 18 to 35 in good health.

CDR3 in amino acids: CAISFTSGRAGSNEQFF. The rearrangement links TRBV10-3 to TRBJ2-1; TCRdb names TRBD2, which stays unverified in the absence of DNA. From germline, CDR1 is ENHRY and CDR2 SYGVKD. The CDR3 consists of 17 residues.

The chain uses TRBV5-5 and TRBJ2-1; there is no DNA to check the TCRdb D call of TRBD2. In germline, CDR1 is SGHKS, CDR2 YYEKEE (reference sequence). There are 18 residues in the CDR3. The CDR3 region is CASSTRGLAGGPSDEQFF.

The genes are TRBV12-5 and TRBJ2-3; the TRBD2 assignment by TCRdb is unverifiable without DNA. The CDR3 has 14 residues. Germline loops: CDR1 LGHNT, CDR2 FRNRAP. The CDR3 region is CARILAGDPDTQYF.

The CDR3 reads CASSPHRAGVADTQYF. The J gene is TRBJ2-3, the V gene TRBV5-1; the D gene TCRdb calls, TRBD1, cannot be checked with no DNA. The V gene's germline CDR1 is SGHRS and CDR2 YFSETQ. The CDR3 has 16 amino acids.

The CDR3 sequence is CAISGGPNQPQHF. The chain links TRBV10-3 to TRBJ1-5; TCRdb reports TRBD1, a call that lacks DNA to check it against. The CDR3 loop spans 13 amino acids. Germline CDR1 ENHRY, CDR2 SYGVKD.

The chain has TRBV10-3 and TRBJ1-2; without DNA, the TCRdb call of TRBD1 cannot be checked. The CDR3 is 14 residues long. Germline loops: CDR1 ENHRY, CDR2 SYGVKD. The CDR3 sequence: CAISKTTGDIGYTF.

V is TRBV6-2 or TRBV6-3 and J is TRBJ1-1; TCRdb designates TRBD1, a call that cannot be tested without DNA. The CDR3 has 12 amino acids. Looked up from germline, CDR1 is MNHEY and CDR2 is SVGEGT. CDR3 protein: CASYGGLTEAFF.

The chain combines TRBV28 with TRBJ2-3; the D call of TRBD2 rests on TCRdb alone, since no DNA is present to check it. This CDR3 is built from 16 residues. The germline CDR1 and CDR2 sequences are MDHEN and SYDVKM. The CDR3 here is CASSSLAGVSTDTQYF.

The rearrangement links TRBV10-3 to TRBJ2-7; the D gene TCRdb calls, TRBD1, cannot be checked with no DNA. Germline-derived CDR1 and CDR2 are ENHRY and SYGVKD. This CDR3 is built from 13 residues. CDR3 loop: CAITGGTAYEQYF.

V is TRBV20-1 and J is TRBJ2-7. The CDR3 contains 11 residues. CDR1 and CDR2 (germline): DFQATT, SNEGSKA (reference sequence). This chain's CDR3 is CSAMLGWEQYF.

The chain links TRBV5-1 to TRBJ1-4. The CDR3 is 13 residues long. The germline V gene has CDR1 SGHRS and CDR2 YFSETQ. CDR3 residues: CASSLGSSEKLFF.

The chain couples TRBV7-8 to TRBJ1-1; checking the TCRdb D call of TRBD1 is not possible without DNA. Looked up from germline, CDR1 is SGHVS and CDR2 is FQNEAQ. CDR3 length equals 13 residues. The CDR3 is CASSRTGTGKAFF. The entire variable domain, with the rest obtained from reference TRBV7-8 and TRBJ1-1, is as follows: GAGVSQSPRYKVAKRGQDVALRCDPISGHVSLFWYQQALGQGPEFLTYFQNEAQLDKSGLPSDRFFAERPEGSVSTLKIQRTQQEDSAVYLCASSRTGTGKAFFGQGTRLTVV.

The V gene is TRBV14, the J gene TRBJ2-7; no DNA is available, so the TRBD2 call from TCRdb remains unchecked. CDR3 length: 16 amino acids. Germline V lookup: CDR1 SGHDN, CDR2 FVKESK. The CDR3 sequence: CASSQDEVAGTYEQYF.

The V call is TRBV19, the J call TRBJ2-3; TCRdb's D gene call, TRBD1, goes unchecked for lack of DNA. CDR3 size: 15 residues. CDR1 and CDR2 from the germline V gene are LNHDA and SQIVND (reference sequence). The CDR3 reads CASSTRTGGTDTQYF.

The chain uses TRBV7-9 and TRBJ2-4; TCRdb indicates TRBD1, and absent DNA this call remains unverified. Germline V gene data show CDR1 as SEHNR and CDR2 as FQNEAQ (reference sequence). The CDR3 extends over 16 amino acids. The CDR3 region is CASSPPGQGYQNIQYF.

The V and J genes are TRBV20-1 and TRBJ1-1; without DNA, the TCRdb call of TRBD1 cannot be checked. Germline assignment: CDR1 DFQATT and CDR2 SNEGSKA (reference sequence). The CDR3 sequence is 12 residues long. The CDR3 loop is CSPEGGFTEAFF.

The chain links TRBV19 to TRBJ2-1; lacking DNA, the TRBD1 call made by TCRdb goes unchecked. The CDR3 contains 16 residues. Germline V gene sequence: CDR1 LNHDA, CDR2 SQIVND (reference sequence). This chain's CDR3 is CASSIKGGPINNEQFF.

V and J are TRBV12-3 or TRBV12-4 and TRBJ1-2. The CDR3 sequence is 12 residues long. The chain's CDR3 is CASSKGNYGYTF.

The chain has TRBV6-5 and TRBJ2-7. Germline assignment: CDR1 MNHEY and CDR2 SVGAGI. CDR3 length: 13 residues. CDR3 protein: CASSSTEPYEQYF.

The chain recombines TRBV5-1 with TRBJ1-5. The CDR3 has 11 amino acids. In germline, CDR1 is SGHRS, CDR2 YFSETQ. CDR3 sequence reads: CASRNDQPQHF.

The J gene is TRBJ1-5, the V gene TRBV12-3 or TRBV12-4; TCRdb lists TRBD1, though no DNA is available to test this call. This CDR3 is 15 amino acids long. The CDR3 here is CASSWVGQGRQPQHF.

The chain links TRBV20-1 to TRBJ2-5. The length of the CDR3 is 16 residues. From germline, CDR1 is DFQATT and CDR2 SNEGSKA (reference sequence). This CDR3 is CSARDLGGLIGETQYF.

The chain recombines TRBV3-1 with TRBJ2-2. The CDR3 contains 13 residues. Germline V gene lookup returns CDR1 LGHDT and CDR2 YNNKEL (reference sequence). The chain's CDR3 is CASRITVTGELFF.

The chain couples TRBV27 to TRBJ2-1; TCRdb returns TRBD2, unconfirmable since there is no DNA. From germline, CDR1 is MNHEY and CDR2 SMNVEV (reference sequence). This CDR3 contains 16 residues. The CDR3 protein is CASSLSIPGLYNEQFF.

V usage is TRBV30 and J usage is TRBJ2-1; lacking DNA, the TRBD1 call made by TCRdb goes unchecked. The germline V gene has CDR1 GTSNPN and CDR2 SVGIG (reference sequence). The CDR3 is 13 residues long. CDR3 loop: CAWSVGTGKPRFF.